This T cell receptor beta chain appears in the sequencing data of a study of CD8 T cells in ankylosing spondylitis. Study-level points and caveats: The disease-linked clones had a CD8+ phenotype and low blood frequencies. A motif in TCR beta, a set of eight highly homologous variants, appeared characteristic of ankylosing spondylitis blood. Reactive arthritis synovial fluid and blood previously showed some of these motif variants.

For TCR beta, libraries came from quantitative 5'-RACE with molecular barcodes. TCRdb passed the 5' RACE reads through MiXCR, listing each CDR3 protein once. Of approximately 180,000 distinct CDR3 sequences listed, roughly 18% were seen once; the top ten hold 4.3%. The table lists this clonotype with a few counts. Its antigen is as yet unknown. This CDR3 is 15 amino acids long. Trimming left V 5 bases short and J 8 bases short, with 21 bases between. The germline V gene encodes CDR1 SEHNR and CDR2 FQNEAQ (reference sequence). This sequence originates from a male donor aged 10-30 years with ankylosing spondylitis or in good health (not recorded which). The chain links TRBV7-9 to TRBJ1-1; TRBD1 might be the D (5 bases). Specimen: blood, either unsorted or a sorted T cell fraction (not recorded which). For the CDR3, the DNA is TGTGCCAGCAGCCCCCTCGTCGCAGGGTCGTTGGAAGCTTTCTTT. This translates into CASSPLVAGSLEAFF.